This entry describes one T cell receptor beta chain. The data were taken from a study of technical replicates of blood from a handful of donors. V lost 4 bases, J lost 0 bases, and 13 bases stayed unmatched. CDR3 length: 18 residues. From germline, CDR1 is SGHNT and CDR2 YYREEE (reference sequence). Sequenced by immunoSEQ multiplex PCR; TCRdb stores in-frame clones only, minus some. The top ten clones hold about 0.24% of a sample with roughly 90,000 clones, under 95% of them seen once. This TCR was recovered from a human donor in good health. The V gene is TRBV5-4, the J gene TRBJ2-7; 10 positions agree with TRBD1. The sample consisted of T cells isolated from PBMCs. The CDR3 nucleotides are TGTGCCAGCAGCGCCTCCTCCGGGACAGGGGTCTTCTCCTACGAGCAGTACTTC. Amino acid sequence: CASSASSGTGVFSYEQYF. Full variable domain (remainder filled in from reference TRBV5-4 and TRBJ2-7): ETGVTQSPTHLIKTRGQQVTLRCSSQSGHNTVSWYQQALGQGPQFIFQYYREEENGRGNFPPRFSGLQFPNYSSELNVNALELDDSALYLCASSASSGTGVFSYEQYFGPGTRLTVT.